This T cell receptor (beta chain) was identified in a study of cytomegalovirus exposure and HLA in healthy donors. CDR1 is SGHDT, CDR2 YYEEEE, per germline. Deletions cut 1 base from V and 0 bases from J, with 11 bases between. The CDR3 has 16 residues. The PCR was carried out with 60 Vbeta primers and 13 Jbeta primers. TCRdb's copy holds only in-frame clones and misses some; the assay was immunoSEQ multiplex PCR. The table lists 110,000 to 150,000 clones, approximately 80% of them singletons, with about 4% in the top ten. This receptor was obtained from a male donor in good health and CMV-seronegative. The V and J genes are TRBV5-6 and TRBJ2-1; D remains ambiguous. Sequencing was done on a sample of PBMCs. CDR3 sequence reads: CASSLFGSSSYNEQFF. Written as DNA, the CDR3 is TGTGCCAGCAGCTTGTTTGGTAGCAGCTCCTACAATGAGCAGTTCTTC.